The 30 T cell receptor beta chains in this list originate from one sample, sequenced in a study of OX40 agonist ivuxolimab in advanced cancers. Library generation was performed with the immunoSEQ multiplex PCR assay. TCRdb obtained this table from immuneACCESS and retained in-frame rearrangements with V and J assigned. These tables miss some clones; where compared with another copy, unresolved V genes account for less than half of the shortfall, and the remainder is unexplained. The sample has some 80,000 clones on record, 80% to 90% of them singletons. Jointly, the top ten make up under 0.35% of the sample. Specimen: CD4+ or CD8+ T cells sorted from blood, collected in a trial of the OX40 agonist ivuxolimab. The receptors here all came from an adult with an advanced solid tumor such as melanoma, head and neck, liver or kidney cancer.

This rearrangement joins TRBV5-6 to TRBJ1-4; D uncertain. The germline gives CDR1 SGHDT, CDR2 YYEEEE. CDR3 size: 15 residues. V was shortened by 0 bases and J by 8 bases, with 14 bases between the two germline ends. CDR3 bases: TGTGCCAGCAGCTTGGCGCCCCAATTCGGGGAAAAACTGTTTTTT. Protein: CASSLAPQFGEKLFF.

This chain links TRBV5-4 with TRBJ2-5; tentatively, D is TRBD2 (5 bases). Germline lookup yields CDR1 SGHNT and CDR2 YYREEE (reference sequence). The CDR3 has 14 amino acids. The V gene lost 4 bases and the J gene lost 4 bases, with 14 bases spanning the gap. CDR3 nucleotides: TGTGCCAGCAGCCCCCCCGGGGTCCCAGAGACCCAGTACTTC. Translated: CASSPPGVPETQYF.

J is TRBJ1-1 and V is TRBV28, with D perhaps matching TRBD1 (6 bases). The CDR3 spans 13 residues. Germline CDR1 MDHEN, CDR2 SYDVKM. Deletions cut 3 bases from V and 4 bases from J, with 9 bases between. The CDR3 DNA reads as TGTGCCAGCAGTTTGGGACATCTCACTGAAGCTTTCTTT. It translates to CASSLGHLTEAFF.

V and J are TRBV28 and TRBJ1-3; D may be TRBD1 (6 bases). This CDR3 has 11 residues. The germline V gene has CDR1 MDHEN and CDR2 SYDVKM. V was shortened by 3 bases and J by 10 bases, with 7 bases between the two germline ends. CDR3 protein: CASSFRGTIYF. CDR3 DNA sequence: TGTGCCAGCAGTTTTAGGGGGACCATATATTTT.

The chain joins TRBV7-9 to TRBJ2-3; D might be TRBD1 or TRBD2, each matching 6 bases. V lost 2 bases and J lost 2, with 8 bases in between. Germline V gene sequence: CDR1 SEHNR, CDR2 FQNEAQ (reference sequence). This CDR3 comprises 14 residues. The CDR3 protein is CASSLRGATDTQYF. CDR3 sequence (DNA): TGTGCCAGCAGCTTAAGGGGGGCCACAGATACGCAGTATTTT.

This clone appeared a few times. The V and J genes are TRBV30 and TRBJ1-5, with a tentative D call TRBD1 (6 bases). There are 14 residues in the CDR3. Trimming cost V 0 bases and J 5 bases, with 11 bases left between them. Per the germline V gene, CDR1 is GTSNPN and CDR2 is SVGIG (reference sequence). CDR3 nucleotide sequence: TGTGCCTGGAGTGTGGGGTCAGGGGATCAGCCCCAGCATTTT. Encoded protein: CAWSVGSGDQPQHF.

This clone was picked up one time. The V gene is TRBV5-1, the J gene TRBJ1-2, with 9 positions matching TRBD1. The CDR3 runs 14 residues. Germline trimming cut 5 bases from V and 0 bases from J; bases unmatched to any gene: 2. Germline V CDR1 and CDR2: SGHRS, YFSETQ. CDR3 sequence reads: CASSGTGTNYGYTF. CDR3 DNA sequence: TGCGCCAGCAGTGGGACAGGGACTAACTATGGCTACACCTTC.

CDR3 in DNA: TGTGCCAGCAGCTCACAAATAAGACTAGCGTCTAATGAGCAGTTCTTC. It specifies CASSSQIRLASNEQFF. The chain couples TRBV5-4 to TRBJ2-1; 8 positions agree with TRBD2. The germline gives CDR1 SGHNT, CDR2 YYREEE (reference sequence). J was trimmed by 7 bases and V by 3 bases; bases with no gene match: 12. This CDR3 region has 16 residues.

The V call is TRBV6-1, the J call TRBJ1-2; TRBD1 is a possible D gene (5 bases). This CDR3 is 13 amino acids long. The V end lost 0 bases, the J end lost 3 bases, and 5 bases lay between the germline ends. In germline, CDR1 is MNHNS, CDR2 SASEGT. CDR3 loop: CASSEATDYGYTF. The CDR3 nucleotides read TGTGCCAGCAGTGAAGCGACAGACTATGGCTACACCTTC.

This chain uses TRBV2 with TRBJ2-2; 9 nucleotides align to TRBD2. CDR3 length: 15 residues. Germline V CDR1 and CDR2: SNHLY, FYNNEI. V lost 8 bases to trimming and J lost 4 bases; unmatched junction nucleotides: 8. DNA for the CDR3: TGTGCCAGCCAGGACCTAGCGGGGATCACCGGGGAGCTGTTTTTT. As protein: CASQDLAGITGELFF.

This clone was observed once. CDR3 DNA: TGTGCCAGCAGTGAAGGTCCCAGGGCCAACGTCCTGACTTTC. This codes for CASSEGPRANVLTF. The chain is built from TRBV6-1 and TRBJ2-6; D uncertain. V shed 1 base and J shed 5 bases, with 6 bases lying between them. The CDR3 consists of 14 residues. CDR1 and CDR2 from the germline V gene are MNHNS and SASEGT.

The DNA for the CDR3 is TGTGCCAGTACCCAGGACAGGGTCAAGAGTGAAAAACTGTTTTTT. It yields the protein CASTQDRVKSEKLFF. J is TRBJ1-4 and V is TRBV19; 8 bases are shared with TRBD1. V was pared by 7 bases and J by 7 bases, with 11 bases of the junction left unmatched. This CDR3 contains 15 residues. The germline V gene has CDR1 LNHDA and CDR2 SQIVND (reference sequence).

The rearrangement uses TRBV7-6 and TRBJ2-1; unclear D gene. The CDR3 is made up of 15 amino acids. V was clipped by 6 bases and J by 1 base, with 13 bases between them. CDR1 and CDR2 (germline): SGHVS, FNYEAQ. CDR3: CASSSRLGSYNEQFF. The CDR3 DNA follows: TGTGCCAGCAGTTCAAGATTGGGATCCTACAATGAGCAGTTCTTC.

This chain uses TRBV7-2 with TRBJ1-5, with D possibly matching TRBD1 (6 bases). Trimming took 4 bases from V and 4 from J, leaving 14 bases between them. CDR1 and CDR2 from the germline V gene are SGHTA and FQGNSA. CDR3 length equals 15 residues. The CDR3 reads CASSYDGDINQPQHF. CDR3 coding DNA: TGTGCCAGCAGCTACGACGGGGACATAAATCAGCCCCAGCATTTT.

The V and J genes are TRBV18 and TRBJ2-5, with no clear D. The CDR3 loop spans 12 amino acids. CDR1 and CDR2 (germline): KGHSH, LQKENI. V lost 1 base, J lost 5 bases, and 5 bases lay in between. In DNA, the CDR3 is TGTGCCAGCTCACCACAAGGCGAGACCCAGTACTTC. It specifies CASSPQGETQYF.

About this clone: A read error may account for a junction end that differs from germline. This rearrangement joins TRBV6-1 to TRBJ2-1; D remains ambiguous. Germline values: CDR1 MNHNS, CDR2 SASEGT. The CDR3 totals 13 residues. CDR3 sequence reads: CASGEVSYNEQFF. In DNA, the CDR3 is TGTGCCAGCGGTGAGGTATCCTACAATGAGCAGTTCTTC.

The CDR3 region has the DNA TGTGCCAGCAGCCGACAGGTCCAAGAGACCCAGTACTTC. It specifies CASSRQVQETQYF. The chain combines TRBV7-7 with TRBJ2-5; perhaps TRBD1 as D (6 bases). With 5 bases removed from V and 1 base from J, the gap between germline ends came to 8 bases. The CDR3 contains 13 residues. Per germline, CDR1 SSHAT and CDR2 FNYEAQ (reference sequence).

The chain uses TRBV5-8 and TRBJ1-2; D may be TRBD1 (5 bases). The V gene's germline CDR1 is SGHTS and CDR2 YDEGEE. V gave up 2 bases and J gave up 4 bases, with 12 bases separating them. The CDR3 is made up of 14 amino acids. For the CDR3, the DNA is TGTGCCAGCAGCTTTGGTCAGGGAGGCTATGGCTACACCTTC. Protein product: CASSFGQGGYGYTF.

This clone was seen only once. The chain links TRBV28 to TRBJ2-7, with D possibly matching TRBD1 (7 bases). V gave up 3 bases and J gave up 0 bases, with 15 bases separating them. This CDR3 has 16 amino acids. Looked up from germline, CDR1 is MDHEN and CDR2 is SYDVKM. This CDR3 is CASSFEGGQSSYEQYV. The CDR3 nucleotides are TGTGCCAGCAGTTTCGAGGGGGGACAGAGCTCCTACGAGCAGTACGTC.

The chain combines TRBV2 with TRBJ1-4; 7 bases fit TRBD1. The germline V gene encodes CDR1 SNHLY and CDR2 FYNNEI. This CDR3 has 14 residues. Trimming removed 5 bases from V and 3 bases from J; junction bases left unmatched: 3. CDR3 in amino acids: CASSTGTANEKLFF. The CDR3 nucleotides are TGTGCCAGCAGTACCGGGACAGCTAATGAAAAACTGTTTTTT.

The sample holds a few counts of this clone. The chain employs TRBV19 and TRBJ2-5, with D maybe TRBD2 (6 bases). The V end was cut by 3 bases, the J end by 6 bases, with 11 bases between. Germline values: CDR1 LNHDA, CDR2 SQIVND (reference sequence). This CDR3 is built from 13 residues. DNA for the CDR3: TGTGCCAGTAGTATTGGGGGGAAGAAGACCCAGTACTTC. Its protein is CASSIGGKKTQYF.

The chain is built from TRBV6-1 and TRBJ1-6; D gene unclear. V gave up 2 bases and J gave up 7 bases, with 9 bases separating them. Germline CDR1 is MNHNS and CDR2 is SASEGT. The length of the CDR3 is 14 residues. The CDR3 is CASSEHSGNSPLHF. DNA for the CDR3: TGTGCCAGCAGTGAACACTCGGGGAATTCACCCCTCCACTTT.

The chain uses TRBV27 and TRBJ2-3; 7 nucleotides align to TRBD2. Germline V CDR1 and CDR2: MNHEY, SMNVEV (reference sequence). V gave up 4 bases and J gave up 5 bases; unmatched junction bases: 6. The CDR3 spans 14 residues. Here the CDR3 reads CASSSSREVDTQYF. CDR3 nucleotides: TGTGCCAGCAGTTCCTCCCGGGAGGTAGATACGCAGTATTTT.

V usage is TRBV28 and J usage is TRBJ1-2, with D unclear. The CDR3 consists of 12 residues. The ends were cut back, 2 bases at V and 4 bases at J, with 5 bases in the middle. Germline V CDR1 and CDR2: MDHEN, SYDVKM. The CDR3 DNA follows: TGTGCCAGCAGTTTAGGCAGCTATGGCTACACCTTC. It is translated as CASSLGSYGYTF.

The genes are TRBV18 and TRBJ1-2, with D possibly TRBD1 on 5 matching bases. CDR3 length: 13 amino acids. Between the trimmed V and J ends, which lost 5 bases and 6 bases, there was a span of 13 bases. CDR1 KGHSH and CDR2 LQKENI come from the germline V gene. This CDR3 is CASSKQGGNGYTF. The CDR3 DNA reads as TGTGCCAGCTCAAAGCAGGGAGGGAATGGCTACACCTTC.

This chain uses TRBV11-1 with TRBJ2-2; D is undetermined. The V gene's germline CDR1 is SGHAT and CDR2 FQDESV (reference sequence). The germline V and J ends were trimmed by 4 bases and 2 bases, with 8 bases remaining between them. The CDR3 sequence is 14 residues long. The CDR3, as DNA: TGTGCCAGCAGCTCCTACTTAAACACCGGGGAGCTGTTTTTT. This translates into CASSSYLNTGELFF.

This clone was found a few times. The V gene is TRBV4-1, the J gene TRBJ1-1, with 7 bases lining up with TRBD1. The CDR3 consists of 13 residues. CDR1 and CDR2 from the germline V gene are MGHRA and YSYEKL. J was trimmed by 5 bases and V by 4 bases; bases with no gene match: 4. The chain's CDR3 is CASSRDRDTEAFF. The CDR3, as DNA: TGCGCCAGCAGCCGAGACAGGGATACTGAAGCTTTCTTT.

The chain uses TRBV28 and TRBJ2-2, with D hard to call. The CDR3 contains 14 residues. V gave up 3 bases and J gave up 2 bases, with 7 bases separating them. Germline V gene data show CDR1 as MDHEN and CDR2 as SYDVKM. CDR3 in amino acids: CASSLGRNTGELFF. CDR3 DNA sequence: TGTGCCAGCAGTTTGGGCAGAAACACCGGGGAGCTGTTTTTT. Full variable domain (outside the CDR3, taken from reference TRBV28 and TRBJ2-2): DVKVTQSSRYLVKRTGEKVFLECVQDMDHENMFWYRQDPGLGLRLIYFSYDVKMKEKGDIPEGYSVSREKKERFSLILESASTNQTSMYLCASSLGRNTGELFFGEGSRLTVL.

A word on this clone: An end of the junction does not agree with germline; a read error may underlie this. Other DNA sequences of this sample code for an identical CDR3. This sequence joins TRBV10-3 and TRBJ1-1; tentatively, D is TRBD1 (5 bases). The germline V gene has CDR1 ENHRY and CDR2 SYGVKD. The CDR3 has 15 amino acids. The CDR3 loop is CAISESVREGSEAFF. The CDR3 nucleotides read TGTGCTATCAGTGAGTCGGTCAGGGAAGGCTCTGAAGCTTTCTTT.

The chain uses TRBV5-6 and TRBJ1-2; TRBD1 might be the D (5 bases). The CDR3 has 13 residues. Trimming took off 7 bases at V and 11 bases at J, with 21 bases between the two ends. Germline assignment: CDR1 SGHDT and CDR2 YYEEEE. The CDR3 region is CASGLGSRGGYTF. CDR3 in DNA: TGTGCCAGCGGACTAGGTTCTCGCGGGGGGTACACCTTC.